The rows below give T cell receptor beta chains drawn from one sample of a study of beta chain features in type 1 diabetes. Only in-frame clones appear in the TCRdb table, and some are missing; sequencing was by immunoSEQ multiplex PCR. Among a few hundred thousand clones, 20% to 25% were seen once, and the ten largest hold more than 0.009%. The sequenced sample was naive CD4+ T cells from blood. These receptors all stem from a woman in her thirties with type 1 diabetes. Both conserved end residues are part of each CDR3. Fields, in order: V gene, clone size, D gene, CDR3 length, J gene, CDR3 protein, CDR3 DNA. The D gene is left open where the match is weak. Not all rows give a size; the values are once, few, many and, for expanded clones, a class.

v_gene: TRBV18
abundance: few
d_gene: TRBD2
len: 16
j_gene: TRBJ2-2
CDR3aa: CASHWTSGTNTGELFF
CDR3nt: TGTGCCAGCCACTGGACTAGCGGAACTAACACCGGGGAGCTGTTTTTT

v_gene: TRBV5-1
abundance: few
d_gene: TRBD1
len: 15
j_gene: TRBJ1-5
CDR3aa: CASSKWDSLNQPQHF
CDR3nt: TGCGCCAGCAGCAAGTGGGACAGTCTCAATCAGCCCCAGCATTTT

v_gene: TRBV30
abundance: few
d_gene: .
len: 13
j_gene: TRBJ2-2
CDR3aa: CAWSGQITGELFF
CDR3nt: TGTGCCTGGAGTGGACAGATCACCGGGGAGCTGTTTTTT

v_gene: TRBV28
abundance: .
d_gene: .
len: 12
j_gene: TRBJ1-5
CDR3aa: CASRTANQPQHF
CDR3nt: TGTGCCAGCAGAACCGCGAATCAGCCCCAGCATTTT

v_gene: TRBV18
abundance: .
d_gene: .
len: 15
j_gene: TRBJ1-1
CDR3aa: CASSPLARLNTEAFF
CDR3nt: TGTGCCAGCTCACCACTAGCTCGGTTGAACACTGAAGCTTTCTTT

v_gene: TRBV4-1
abundance: few
d_gene: TRBD2
len: 14
j_gene: TRBJ2-7
CDR3aa: CASSPLGLGNEQYF
CDR3nt: TGCGCCAGCAGCCCGCTCGGACTAGGGAACGAGCAGTACTTC

v_gene: TRBV9
abundance: .
d_gene: TRBD1
len: 13
j_gene: TRBJ2-7
CDR3aa: CASSVGTEWEQYF
CDR3nt: TGTGCCAGCAGCGTTGGGACAGAGTGGGAGCAGTACTTC

v_gene: TRBV9
abundance: few
d_gene: TRBD2
len: 15
j_gene: TRBJ2-7
CDR3aa: CASSASGTSGYEQYF
CDR3nt: TGTGCCAGCAGCGCGAGCGGGACTAGCGGCTACGAGCAGTACTTC

v_gene: TRBV10-3
abundance: .
d_gene: TRBD2
len: 16
j_gene: TRBJ2-7
CDR3aa: CAISSGTSGRAYEQYF
CDR3nt: TGTGCCATCAGCTCCGGGACTAGCGGGAGGGCGTATGAGCAGTACTTC

v_gene: TRBV18
abundance: few
d_gene: TRBD2
len: 14
j_gene: TRBJ2-7
CDR3aa: CASFGLAGSLEQYF
CDR3nt: TGTGCCAGCTTCGGACTAGCGGGATCTCTCGAGCAGTACTTC

v_gene: TRBV7-3
abundance: .
d_gene: .
len: 13
j_gene: TRBJ2-5
CDR3aa: CASSLRPQETQYF
CDR3nt: TGTGCCAGCAGCTTAAGGCCCCAAGAGACCCAGTACTTC

v_gene: TRBV4-1
abundance: few
d_gene: .
len: 14
j_gene: TRBJ2-3
CDR3aa: CASSQGGNTDTQYF
CDR3nt: TGCGCCAGCAGCCAAGGCGGGAACACAGATACGCAGTATTTT

v_gene: TRBV30
abundance: few
d_gene: .
len: 15
j_gene: TRBJ1-5
CDR3aa: CAWSTTALGNQPQHF
CDR3nt: TGTGCCTGGAGTACGACAGCGTTGGGCAATCAGCCCCAGCATTTT

v_gene: TRBV30
abundance: few
d_gene: .
len: 16
j_gene: TRBJ2-1
CDR3aa: CAWSARRDLNYNEQFF
CDR3nt: TGTGCCTGGAGCGCTCGCCGGGACTTAAACTACAATGAGCAGTTCTTC

v_gene: TRBV10-3
abundance: .
d_gene: .
len: 13
j_gene: TRBJ2-1
CDR3aa: CAIRVVSSNEQFF
CDR3nt: TGTGCCATCAGAGTAGTGTCCTCCAATGAGCAGTTCTTC

v_gene: TRBV29-1
abundance: .
d_gene: TRBD1
len: 12
j_gene: TRBJ2-7
CDR3aa: CSVVQGAYEQYF
CDR3nt: TGCAGCGTTGTCCAGGGGGCCTACGAGCAGTACTTC

v_gene: TRBV5-1
abundance: few
d_gene: .
len: 14
j_gene: TRBJ2-1
CDR3aa: CASSRRQSYNEQFF
CDR3nt: TGCGCCAGCAGCCGGAGACAGTCCTACAATGAGCAGTTCTTC

v_gene: TRBV20-1
abundance: few
d_gene: .
len: 11
j_gene: TRBJ2-7
CDR3aa: CSTSWSYEQYF
CDR3nt: TGCAGTACATCTTGGTCCTACGAGCAGTACTTC

v_gene: TRBV6-7
abundance: .
d_gene: .
len: 16
j_gene: TRBJ2-7
CDR3aa: CASSTKGVGRSYEQYF
CDR3nt: TGTGCCAGCAGTACCAAGGGGGTCGGGCGCTCCTACGAGCAGTACTTC

v_gene: TRBV5-1
abundance: few
d_gene: .
len: 15
j_gene: TRBJ1-2
CDR3aa: CASSLGRSTNYGYTF
CDR3nt: TGCGCCAGCAGCTTAGGGAGGTCTACTAACTATGGCTACACCTTC

v_gene: TRBV28
abundance: .
d_gene: .
len: 12
j_gene: TRBJ1-2
CDR3aa: CASSLGEDGYTF
CDR3nt: TGTGCCAGCAGTTTAGGAGAGGATGGCTACACCTTC

v_gene: TRBV7-2
abundance: few
d_gene: .
len: 16
j_gene: TRBJ2-7
CDR3aa: CASSLIGSTRNYEQYF
CDR3nt: TGTGCCAGCAGCCTTATCGGTTCTACTAGGAACTACGAGCAGTACTTC

v_gene: TRBV18
abundance: .
d_gene: TRBD1
len: 14
j_gene: TRBJ1-1
CDR3aa: CASSTTGSNTEAFF
CDR3nt: TGTGCCAGCTCAACGACAGGGTCAAACACTGAAGCTTTCTTT